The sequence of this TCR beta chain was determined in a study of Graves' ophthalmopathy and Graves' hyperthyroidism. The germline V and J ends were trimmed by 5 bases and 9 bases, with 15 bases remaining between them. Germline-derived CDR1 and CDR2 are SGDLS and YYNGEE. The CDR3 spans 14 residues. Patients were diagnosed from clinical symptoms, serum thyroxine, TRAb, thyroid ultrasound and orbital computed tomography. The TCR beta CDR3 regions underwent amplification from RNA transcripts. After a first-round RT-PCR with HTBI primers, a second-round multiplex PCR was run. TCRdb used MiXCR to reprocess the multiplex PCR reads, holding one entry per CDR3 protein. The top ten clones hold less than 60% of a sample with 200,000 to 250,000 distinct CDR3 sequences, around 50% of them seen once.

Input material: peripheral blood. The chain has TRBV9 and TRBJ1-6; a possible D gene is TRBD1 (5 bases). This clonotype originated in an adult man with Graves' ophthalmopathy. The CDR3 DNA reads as TGTGCCAGCAGTGGGGGGTCAGGGAGTTCACCCCTCCACTTT. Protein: CASSGGSGSSPLHF.